This T cell receptor beta chain emerged from a study of tumor and adjacent non-tumor tissue in lung cancer. Study details: Patients comprised 12 adenocarcinoma, 2 squamous cell carcinoma and 1 small cell lung cancer.

The library came from three nested PCR rounds adapted from ARM-PCR protocols. TCRdb re-analysed the multiplex PCR reads in MiXCR, keeping a single row per CDR3 protein. The sample lists about 68,000 distinct CDR3 sequences; almost 60% were seen once. V was shortened by 9 bases and J by 0 bases, with 6 bases between the two germline ends. The CDR3 loop spans 12 amino acids. Germline V gene data show CDR1 as MNHEY and CDR2 as SVGEGT. The template was RNA from unsorted bulk tissue. Newly diagnosed lung cancer patients had thoracic surgery in China, August–November 2014, without prior chemotherapy. Sequenced input: lung tumor tissue. The source is a man aged 50 to 60 with non-small cell lung cancer. The J gene is TRBJ2-1, the V gene TRBV6-2 or TRBV6-3; D unresolved. This CDR3 reads CARRSSYNEQFF. CDR3 sequence (DNA): TGTGCCAGGCGCAGCTCCTACAATGAGCAGTTCTTC.